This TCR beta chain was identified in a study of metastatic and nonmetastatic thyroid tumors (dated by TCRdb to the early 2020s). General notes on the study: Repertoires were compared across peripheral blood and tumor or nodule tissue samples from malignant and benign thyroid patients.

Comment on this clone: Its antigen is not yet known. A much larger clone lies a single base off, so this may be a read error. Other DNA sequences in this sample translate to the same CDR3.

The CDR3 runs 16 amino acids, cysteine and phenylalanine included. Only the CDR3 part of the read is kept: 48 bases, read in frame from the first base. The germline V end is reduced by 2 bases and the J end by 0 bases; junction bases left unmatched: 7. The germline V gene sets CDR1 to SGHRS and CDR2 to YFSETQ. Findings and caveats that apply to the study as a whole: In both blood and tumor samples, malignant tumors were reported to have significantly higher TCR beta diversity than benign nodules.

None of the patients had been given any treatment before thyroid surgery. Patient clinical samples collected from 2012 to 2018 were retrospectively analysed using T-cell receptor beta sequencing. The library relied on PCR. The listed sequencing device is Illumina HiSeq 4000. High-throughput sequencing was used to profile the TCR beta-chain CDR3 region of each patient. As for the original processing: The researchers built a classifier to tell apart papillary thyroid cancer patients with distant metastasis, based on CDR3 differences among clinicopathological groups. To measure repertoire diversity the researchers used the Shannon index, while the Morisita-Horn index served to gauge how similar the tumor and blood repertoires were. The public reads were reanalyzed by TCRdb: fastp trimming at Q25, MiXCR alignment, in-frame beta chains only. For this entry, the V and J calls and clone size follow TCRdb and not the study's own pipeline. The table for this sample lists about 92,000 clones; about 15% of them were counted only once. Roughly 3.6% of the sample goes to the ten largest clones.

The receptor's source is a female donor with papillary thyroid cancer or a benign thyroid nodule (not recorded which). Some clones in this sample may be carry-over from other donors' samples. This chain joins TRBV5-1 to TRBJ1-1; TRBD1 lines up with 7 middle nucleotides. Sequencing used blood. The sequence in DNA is TGCGCCAGCAGCTTTAGGACAGGTGGGATGAACACTGAAGCTTTCTTT. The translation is CASSFRTGGMNTEAFF.